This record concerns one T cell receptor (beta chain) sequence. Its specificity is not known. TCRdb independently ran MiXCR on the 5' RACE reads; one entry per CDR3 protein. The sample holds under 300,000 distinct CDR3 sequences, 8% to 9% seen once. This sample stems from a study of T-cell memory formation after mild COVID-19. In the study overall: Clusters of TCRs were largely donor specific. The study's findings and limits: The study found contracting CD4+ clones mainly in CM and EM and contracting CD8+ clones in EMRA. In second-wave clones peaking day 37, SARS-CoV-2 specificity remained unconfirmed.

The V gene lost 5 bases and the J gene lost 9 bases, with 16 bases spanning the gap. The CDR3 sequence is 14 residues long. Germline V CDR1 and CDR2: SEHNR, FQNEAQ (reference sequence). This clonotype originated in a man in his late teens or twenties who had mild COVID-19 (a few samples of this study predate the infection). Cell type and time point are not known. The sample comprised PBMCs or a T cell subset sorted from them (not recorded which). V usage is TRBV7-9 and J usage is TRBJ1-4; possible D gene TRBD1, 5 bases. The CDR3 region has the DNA TGTGCCAGCAGCGTAACTGAGGGGAATAAAAAACTGTTTTTT. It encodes CASSVTEGNKKLFF.